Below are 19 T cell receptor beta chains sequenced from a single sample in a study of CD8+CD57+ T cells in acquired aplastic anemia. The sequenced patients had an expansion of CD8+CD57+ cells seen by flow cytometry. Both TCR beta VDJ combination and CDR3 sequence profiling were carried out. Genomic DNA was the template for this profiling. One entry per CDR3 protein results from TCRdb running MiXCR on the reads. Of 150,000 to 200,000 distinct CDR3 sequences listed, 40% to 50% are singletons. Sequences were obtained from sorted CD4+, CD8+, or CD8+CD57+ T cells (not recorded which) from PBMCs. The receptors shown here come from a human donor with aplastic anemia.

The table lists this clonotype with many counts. The CDR3 sequence: CASSEGVGQFF. DNA of the CDR3: TGTGCCAGCAGTGAGGGGGTTGGGCAGTTCTTC. J is TRBJ2-1 and V is TRBV12-3 or TRBV12-4; TRBD1 is a possible D gene (6 bases). This CDR3 region has 11 residues. Trimming cost V 5 bases and J 12 bases, with 11 bases left between them.

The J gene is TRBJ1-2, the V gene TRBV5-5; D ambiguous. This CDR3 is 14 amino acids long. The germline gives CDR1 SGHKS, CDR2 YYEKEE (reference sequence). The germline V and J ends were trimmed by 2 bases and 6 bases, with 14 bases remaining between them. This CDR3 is CASSLNDKGNGYTF. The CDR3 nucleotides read TGTGCCAGCAGCTTAAACGATAAAGGGAATGGCTACACCTTC.

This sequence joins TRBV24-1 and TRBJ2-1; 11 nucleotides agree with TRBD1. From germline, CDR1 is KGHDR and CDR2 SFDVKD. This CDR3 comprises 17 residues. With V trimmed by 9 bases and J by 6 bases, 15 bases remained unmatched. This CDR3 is CATQGQGGIGEGNEQFF. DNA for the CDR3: TGTGCCACCCAGGGACAGGGGGGAATTGGAGAGGGCAATGAGCAGTTCTTC.

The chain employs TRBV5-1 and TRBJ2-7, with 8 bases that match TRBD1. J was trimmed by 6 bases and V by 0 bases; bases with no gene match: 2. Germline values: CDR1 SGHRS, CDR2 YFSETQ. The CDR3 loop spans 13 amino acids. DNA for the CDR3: TGCGCCAGCAGCTTGGGCAGGGGGCTCGAGCAGTACTTC. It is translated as CASSLGRGLEQYF. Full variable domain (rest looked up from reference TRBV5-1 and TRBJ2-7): KAGVTQTPRYLIKTRGQQVTLSCSPISGHRSVSWYQQTPGQGLQFLFEYFSETQRNKGNFPGRFSGRQFSNSRSEMNVSTLELGDSALYLCASSLGRGLEQYFGPGTRLTVT.

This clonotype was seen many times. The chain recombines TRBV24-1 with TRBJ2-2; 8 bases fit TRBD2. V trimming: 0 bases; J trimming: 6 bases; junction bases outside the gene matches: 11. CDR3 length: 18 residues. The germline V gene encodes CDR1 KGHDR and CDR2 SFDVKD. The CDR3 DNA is TGTGCCACCAGTGATTTGCGGACTAGCAATGTGTTAGCCGGGGAGCTGTTTTTT. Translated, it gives CATSDLRTSNVLAGELFF.

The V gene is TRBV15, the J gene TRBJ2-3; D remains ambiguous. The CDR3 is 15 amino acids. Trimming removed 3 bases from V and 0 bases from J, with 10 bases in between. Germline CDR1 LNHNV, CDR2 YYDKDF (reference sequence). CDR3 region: CATSSEGSSTDTQYF. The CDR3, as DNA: TGTGCCACCAGCAGTGAAGGTTCTAGCACAGATACGCAGTATTTT.

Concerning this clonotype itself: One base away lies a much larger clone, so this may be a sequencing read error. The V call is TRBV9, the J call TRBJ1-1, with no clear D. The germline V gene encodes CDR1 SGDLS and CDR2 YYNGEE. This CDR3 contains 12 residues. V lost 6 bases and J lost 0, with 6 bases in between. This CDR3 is CASTEVNTEAFF. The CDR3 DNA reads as TGTGCCAGCACTGAGGTGAACACTGAAGCTTTCTTT. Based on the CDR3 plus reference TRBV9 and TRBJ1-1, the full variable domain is DSGVTQTPKHLITATGQRVTLRCSPRSGDLSVYWYQQSLDQGLQFLIQYYNGEERAKGNILERFSAQQFPDLHSELNLSSLELGDSALYFCASTEVNTEAFFGQGTRLTVV.

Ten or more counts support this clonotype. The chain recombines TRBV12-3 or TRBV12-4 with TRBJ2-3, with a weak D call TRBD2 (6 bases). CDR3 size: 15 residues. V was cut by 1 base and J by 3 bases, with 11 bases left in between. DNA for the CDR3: TGTGCCAGCAGTTTAGGTCCCGCGGGGACAGATACGCAGTATTTT. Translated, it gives CASSLGPAGTDTQYF.

CDR3 in amino acids: CASSGVGDYEQYF. DNA of the CDR3: TGTGCCAGCAGTGGTGTGGGGGACTACGAGCAGTACTTC. The J gene is TRBJ2-7, the V gene TRBV2; D possibly uses TRBD1 or TRBD2 (5 bases each). The CDR3 extends over 13 amino acids. The germline gives CDR1 SNHLY, CDR2 FYNNEI. With 4 bases removed from V and 3 bases from J, the gap between germline ends came to 10 bases. The whole variable domain, filled in from reference TRBV2 and TRBJ2-7, reads EPEVTQTPSHQVTQMGQEVILRCVPISNHLYFYWYRQILGQKVEFLVSFYNNEISEKSEIFDDQFSVERPDGSNFTLKIRSTKLEDSAMYFCASSGVGDYEQYFGPGTRLTVT.

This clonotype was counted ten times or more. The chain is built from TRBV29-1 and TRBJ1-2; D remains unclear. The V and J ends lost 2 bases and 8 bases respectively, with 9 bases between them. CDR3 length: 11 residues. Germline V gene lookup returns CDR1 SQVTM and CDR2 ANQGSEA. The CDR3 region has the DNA TGCAGCGTTGAATACAGAAACGGCTACACCTTC. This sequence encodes CSVEYRNGYTF. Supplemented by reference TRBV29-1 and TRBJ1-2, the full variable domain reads SAVISQKPSRDICQRGTSLTIQCQVDSQVTMMFWYRQQPGQSLTLIATANQGSEATYESGFVIDKFPISRPNLTFSTLTVSNMSPEDSSIYLCSVEYRNGYTFGSGTRLTVV.

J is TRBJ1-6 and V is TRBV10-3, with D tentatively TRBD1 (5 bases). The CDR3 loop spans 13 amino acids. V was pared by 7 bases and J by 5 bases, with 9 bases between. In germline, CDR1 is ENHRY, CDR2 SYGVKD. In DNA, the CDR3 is TGTGCCATCAAAGGCAGGGATAATTCACCCCTCCACTTT. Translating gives CAIKGRDNSPLHF.

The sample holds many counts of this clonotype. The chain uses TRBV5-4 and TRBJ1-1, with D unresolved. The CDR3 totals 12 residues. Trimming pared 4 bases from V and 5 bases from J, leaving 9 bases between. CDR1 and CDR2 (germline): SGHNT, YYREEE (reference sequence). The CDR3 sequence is CASSREFTEAFF. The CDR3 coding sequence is TGTGCCAGCAGCAGGGAGTTTACTGAAGCTTTCTTT.

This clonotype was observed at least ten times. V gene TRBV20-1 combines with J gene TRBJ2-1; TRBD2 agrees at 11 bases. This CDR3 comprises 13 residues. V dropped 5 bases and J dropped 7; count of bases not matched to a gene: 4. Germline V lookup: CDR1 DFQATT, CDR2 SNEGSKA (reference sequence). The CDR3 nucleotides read TGCAGTGCTCCACTAGCGGGAGAGAATGAGCAGTTCTTC. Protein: CSAPLAGENEQFF.

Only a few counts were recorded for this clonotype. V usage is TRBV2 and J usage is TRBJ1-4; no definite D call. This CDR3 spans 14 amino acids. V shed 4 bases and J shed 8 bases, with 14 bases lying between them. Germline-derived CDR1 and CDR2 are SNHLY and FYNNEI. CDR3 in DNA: TGTGCCAGCAGTGTATCGAGAATGCCGGAAAAACTGTTTTTT. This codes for CASSVSRMPEKLFF.

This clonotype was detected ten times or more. CDR3 sequence: CASKERGNEQFF. In DNA form, the CDR3 reads TGTGCCAGTAAAGAGCGGGGGAATGAGCAGTTCTTC. This chain joins TRBV19 and TRBJ2-1, with TRBD2 identical over 8 bases. The ends lost 7 bases at V and 7 bases at J; junction bases unmatched: 3. Germline assignment: CDR1 LNHDA and CDR2 SQIVND (reference sequence). This CDR3 has 12 amino acids.

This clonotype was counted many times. The CDR3 loop reads CASSSQGLAKETQYF. DNA for the CDR3: TGTGCCAGCAGCTCACAAGGACTAGCGAAAGAGACCCAGTACTTC. The rearrangement links TRBV7-3 to TRBJ2-5, with 9 bases aligning to TRBD2. The germline CDR1 and CDR2 sequences are SGHTA and FQGTGA. V dropped 4 bases and J dropped 3; count of bases not matched to a gene: 6. This CDR3 is built from 15 residues. Full variable domain (rest looked up from reference TRBV7-3 and TRBJ2-5): GAGVSQTPSNKVTEKGKYVELRCDPISGHTALYWYRQSLGQGPEFLIYFQGTGAADDSGLPNDRFFAVRPEGSVSTLKIQRTERGDSAVYLCASSSQGLAKETQYFGPGTRLLVL.

The CDR3 is CASSLGTRSYNEQFF. CDR3 sequence (DNA): TGTGCCAGCAGCTTAGGGACTAGGTCGTACAATGAGCAGTTCTTC. V usage is TRBV7-3 and J usage is TRBJ2-1; 8 nucleotides agree with TRBD2. CDR1 is SGHTA and CDR2 is FQGTGA in the germline V gene. Germline trimming cut 2 bases from V and 4 bases from J; bases unmatched to any gene: 4. CDR3 length: 15 residues.

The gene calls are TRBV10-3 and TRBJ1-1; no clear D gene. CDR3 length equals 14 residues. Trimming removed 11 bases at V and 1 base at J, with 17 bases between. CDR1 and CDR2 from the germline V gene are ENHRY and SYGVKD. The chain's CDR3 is CAAKQNNENTEAFF. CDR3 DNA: TGTGCCGCCAAACAGAACAACGAGAACACTGAAGCTTTCTTT.

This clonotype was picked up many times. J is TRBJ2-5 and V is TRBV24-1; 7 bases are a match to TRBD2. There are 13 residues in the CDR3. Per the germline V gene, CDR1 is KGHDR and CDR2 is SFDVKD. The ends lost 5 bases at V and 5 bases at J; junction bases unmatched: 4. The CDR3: CATSAGGWETQYF. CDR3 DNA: TGTGCCACCAGTGCGGGGGGTTGGGAGACCCAGTACTTC.